What follows are 3 T cell receptor beta chains derived from one specimen sequenced in a study of T cell changes during pregnancy in multiple sclerosis. Libraries were prepared by immunoSEQ multiplex PCR; TCRdb keeps only in-frame clonotypes and omits some of them. The top ten clones hold 0.36% of a sample with approximately 60,000 clones, about 94% of them seen once. Specimen: CD4+ T cells from peripheral blood mononuclear cells, collected before pregnancy. Every receptor here comes from a female donor with multiple sclerosis, enrolled in a pregnancy study.

The chain links TRBV7-9 to TRBJ2-7; a weak D match, TRBD1 (6 bases). CDR1 SEHNR and CDR2 FQNEAQ come from the germline V gene (reference sequence). The CDR3 sequence is 15 residues long. V was trimmed by 1 base and J by 3 bases, leaving 13 bases between them. DNA of the CDR3: TGTGCCAGCAGCTTAGAACTGGGGGCGATCTACGAGCAGTACTTC. This gives the protein CASSLELGAIYEQYF.

The chain has TRBV7-2 and TRBJ2-3; D is perhaps TRBD1 (5 bases). Per germline, CDR1 SGHTA and CDR2 FQGNSA. V was pared by 0 bases and J by 3 bases, with 10 bases between. The CDR3 is 15 amino acids. Here the CDR3 reads CASSLATGRTDTQYF. The DNA of the CDR3 is TGTGCCAGCAGCTTAGCTACAGGTCGGACAGATACGCAGTATTTT.

This chain links TRBV5-1 with TRBJ1-1; D perhaps matches TRBD1 (5 bases). The germline V and J ends were trimmed by 0 bases and 4 bases, with 10 bases remaining between them. The CDR3 runs to 14 residues. Germline V CDR1 and CDR2: SGHRS, YFSETQ. The CDR3 nucleotides read TGCGCCAGCAGCTTGGCATCGGGGGGCACTGAAGCTTTCTTT. Translated, it gives CASSLASGGTEAFF.